The 22 T cell receptor beta chains given below trace back to one sample, sequenced in a study of cytomegalovirus exposure and HLA in healthy donors. Primers included in the PCR were 60 Vbeta and 13 Jbeta primers. Data came from immunoSEQ multiplex PCR; TCRdb stores just in-frame clones and leaves some out. The sample holds more than 110,000 clones, around 79% seen once. Sequencing was done on a sample of PBMCs. The source of these receptors is a female donor in good health and CMV-seronegative.

The V call is TRBV5-1, the J call TRBJ2-5, with D maybe TRBD2 (7 bases). This CDR3 has 16 amino acids. V was shortened by 4 bases and J by 4 bases, with 20 bases between the two germline ends. CDR1 and CDR2 (germline): SGHRS, YFSETQ. The CDR3 region is CASSLRGGWKRETQYF. CDR3 in DNA: TGCGCCAGCAGCCTCAGGGGAGGGTGGAAGAGAGAGACCCAGTACTTC.

V gene TRBV6-1 combines with J gene TRBJ1-5; weak D call: TRBD1 (5 bases). Deletions cut 5 bases from V and 6 bases from J, with 11 bases between. Germline CDR1 MNHNS, CDR2 SASEGT. This CDR3 spans 13 amino acids. The CDR3, as DNA: TGTGCCAGCAGTAGAGCAGGGATTCAGCCCCAGCATTTT. Protein product: CASSRAGIQPQHF.

This chain connects TRBV5-1 to TRBJ2-1, with D possibly being TRBD2 (5 bases). The CDR3 is 15 residues long. Per germline, CDR1 SGHRS and CDR2 YFSETQ. V lost 0 bases and J 5 bases, leaving 12 bases between the germline ends. CDR3 loop: CASSLAGMINNEQFF. CDR3 bases: TGCGCCAGCAGCTTGGCCGGGATGATCAACAATGAGCAGTTCTTC.

The rearrangement links TRBV18 to TRBJ2-3, with D perhaps matching TRBD2 (5 bases). CDR1 and CDR2 from the germline V gene are KGHSH and LQKENI. The CDR3 is 15 amino acids. The V and J ends lost 3 bases and 2 bases respectively, with 12 bases between them. DNA of the CDR3: TGTGCCAGCTCACCGACGGGGATCATCACAGATACGCAGTATTTT. Protein product: CASSPTGIITDTQYF.

This clone was recorded only once. The chain recombines TRBV6-6 with TRBJ2-3, with D unclear. V lost 2 bases and J 10 bases, leaving 13 bases between the germline ends. The V gene's germline CDR1 is MNHNY and CDR2 SVGAGI (reference sequence). There are 13 residues in the CDR3. CDR3 bases: TGTGCCAGCAGTTACGACGCCAGGCTTGCGCAGTATTTT. Translating gives CASSYDARLAQYF.

This rearrangement joins TRBV2 to TRBJ2-7; TRBD2 matches 9 bases. The V gene end was trimmed by 4 bases and the J gene end by 9 bases; junction bases not matched to a gene: 7. Germline CDR1 reads SNHLY; CDR2 reads FYNNEI. The CDR3 is 13 residues long. The CDR3 here is CASSAGGGDRQYF. The CDR3 DNA sequence: TGTGCCAGCAGTGCGGGCGGGGGGGATCGGCAGTACTTC.

The sample holds one count of this clone. CDR3 sequence: CASSRPTGEETQYF. CDR3 DNA sequence: TGTGCCAGCAGCCGACCGACTGGAGAAGAGACCCAGTACTTC. The chain joins TRBV14 to TRBJ2-5; D is unclear. The germline V and J ends were trimmed by 4 bases and 3 bases, with 12 bases remaining between them. In germline, CDR1 is SGHDN, CDR2 FVKESK. This CDR3 contains 14 residues.

The chain has TRBV9 and TRBJ2-4; the D is unclear. The germline V gene encodes CDR1 SGDLS and CDR2 YYNGEE. V was clipped by 0 bases and J by 6 bases, with 13 bases between them. CDR3 length equals 15 residues. The CDR3 protein is CASSVAGSPSNIQYF. Here the CDR3 DNA reads TGTGCCAGCAGCGTAGCTGGTAGCCCATCAAACATTCAGTACTTC.

This sequence joins TRBV7-8 and TRBJ2-3, with D possibly matching TRBD2 (5 bases). V lost 1 base to trimming and J lost 4 bases, with 12 bases between them. Germline assignment: CDR1 SGHVS and CDR2 FQNEAQ. The CDR3 has 15 residues. The CDR3 bases are TGTGCCAGCAGCTTAGAGCGGAGCTTCGCAGATACGCAGTATTTT. Amino acids: CASSLERSFADTQYF.

The chain has TRBV5-1 and TRBJ1-5; D is possibly TRBD1 (5 bases). The CDR3 covers 14 residues. V lost 3 bases, J lost 2 bases, and 9 bases lay in between. CDR1 is SGHRS and CDR2 is YFSETQ in the germline V gene. CDR3 nucleotide sequence: TGCGCCAGCAGCTCAGGGTGGGGCAATCAGCCCCAGCATTTT. Translation gives CASSSGWGNQPQHF.

Details on this clone: This sample also contains other DNA sequences that code for the same CDR3. The rearrangement links TRBV9 to TRBJ2-7; maybe TRBD2 (5 bases). CDR1 is SGDLS, CDR2 YYNGEE, per germline. Deletions cut 2 bases from V and 2 bases from J, with 8 bases between. This CDR3 has 13 residues. The CDR3 DNA sequence: TGTGCCAGCAGCGTGGCCGGGGCCTACGAGCAGTACTTC. It yields the protein CASSVAGAYEQYF.

The J gene is TRBJ1-3, the V gene TRBV2; D is perhaps TRBD1 (6 bases). Trimming cost V 4 bases and J 0 bases, with 10 bases left between them. The CDR3 has 15 residues. Germline CDR1 reads SNHLY; CDR2 reads FYNNEI. The CDR3 sequence: CASSVNRVSGNTIYF. CDR3 coding DNA: TGTGCCAGCAGTGTAAACAGGGTCTCTGGAAACACCATATATTTT.

This chain uses TRBV28 with TRBJ2-7; D is ambiguous. The V gene lost 8 bases and the J gene lost 2 bases, with 10 bases spanning the gap. The CDR3 runs 12 residues. Germline V gene data show CDR1 as MDHEN and CDR2 as SYDVKM. This CDR3 is CASRLSPYEQYF. The CDR3 DNA reads TGTGCCAGCCGGTTGAGCCCCTACGAGCAGTACTTC. Based on the CDR3 plus reference TRBV28 and TRBJ2-7, the full variable domain is DVKVTQSSRYLVKRTGEKVFLECVQDMDHENMFWYRQDPGLGLRLIYFSYDVKMKEKGDIPEGYSVSREKKERFSLILESASTNQTSMYLCASRLSPYEQYFGPGTRLTVT.

This chain joins TRBV4-3 and TRBJ1-2, with a possible D match to TRBD1 (5 bases). Germline CDR1 is LGHNA and CDR2 is YSLEER. This CDR3 has 16 amino acids. V lost 0 bases to trimming and J lost 4 bases, with 15 bases between them. The CDR3 sequence is CASSQDFRARAYGYTF. The DNA for the CDR3 is TGCGCCAGCAGCCAAGATTTCCGGGCCAGGGCCTATGGCTACACCTTC.

This clone was seen just once. CDR3 in DNA: TGTGCCACCGCCCGGGGGAGTCAGCCCCAGCATTTT. Amino acids: CATARGSQPQHF. This rearrangement joins TRBV15 to TRBJ1-5; TRBD1 might be the D (5 bases). Germline-derived CDR1 and CDR2 are LNHNV and YYDKDF (reference sequence). The CDR3 runs 12 residues. V lost 8 bases and J 6 bases, leaving 11 bases between the germline ends.

This clone has a single count. V gene TRBV7-2 combines with J gene TRBJ1-1; D uncertain. There are 14 residues in the CDR3. Germline CDR1 reads SGHTA; CDR2 reads FQGNSA. V lost 1 base and J lost 3, with 9 bases in between. The DNA for the CDR3 is TGTGCCAGCAGCTTAGGGGGAGGCGACACTGAAGCTTTCTTT. As protein: CASSLGGGDTEAFF.

This clone was counted a few times. The rearrangement links TRBV5-1 to TRBJ2-2; D perhaps matches TRBD1 (6 bases). Looked up from germline, CDR1 is SGHRS and CDR2 is YFSETQ. The V gene lost 4 bases and the J gene lost 5 bases, with 18 bases spanning the gap. The CDR3 runs 16 residues. CDR3: CASSVQPDSATGELFF. The CDR3 bases are TGCGCCAGCAGCGTTCAGCCGGACAGCGCGACCGGGGAGCTGTTTTTT.

Only a few counts were recorded for this clone. An end of the junction does not agree with germline; a read error may underlie this. J is TRBJ1-1 and V is TRBV2, with TRBD1 matching over 7 bases. The CDR3 runs 10 residues. Germline lookup yields CDR1 SNHLY and CDR2 FYNNEI. In DNA, the CDR3 is TGTGCCAGCGGGGGACAGCGGGTGATCTTT. As protein: CASGGQRVIF.

V gene TRBV28 combines with J gene TRBJ1-1; D unclear. Germline CDR1 MDHEN, CDR2 SYDVKM. The CDR3 has 14 residues. V was shortened by 3 bases and J by 4 bases, with 12 bases between the two germline ends. The CDR3 region has the DNA TGTGCCAGCAGTTTGGGCGAGGGCTCCACTGAAGCTTTCTTT. Its protein is CASSLGEGSTEAFF.

The chain uses TRBV4-1 and TRBJ2-3, with 7 nucleotides matching TRBD2. V gave up 1 base and J gave up 8 bases; unmatched junction bases: 3. CDR1 is MGHRA and CDR2 is YSYEKL in the germline V gene. The CDR3 has 13 amino acids. Here the CDR3 reads CASSQGASGTQYF. In nucleotides, the CDR3 is TGCGCCAGCAGCCAAGGAGCTAGCGGTACGCAGTATTTT.

The rearrangement uses TRBV7-2 and TRBJ2-3, with 9 bases fitting TRBD2. V shed 5 bases, J shed 6 bases, and the junction held 9 bases outside the gene matches. Per the germline V gene, CDR1 is SGHTA and CDR2 is FQGNSA. The CDR3 covers 15 residues. CDR3 in amino acids: CASSQPSGIRDTQYF. In DNA, the CDR3 is TGTGCCAGCAGCCAGCCTAGCGGGATAAGGGATACGCAGTATTTT.

The chain employs TRBV29-1 and TRBJ2-7; D is undetermined. The CDR3 is 12 amino acids. Trimming shortened V by 4 bases and J by 4 bases, and 11 bases separated the two germline ends. Germline V CDR1 and CDR2: SQVTM, ANQGSEA. CDR3 in DNA: TGCAGCGTTGGAAACGAGGTATACGAGCAGTACTTC. This codes for CSVGNEVYEQYF.